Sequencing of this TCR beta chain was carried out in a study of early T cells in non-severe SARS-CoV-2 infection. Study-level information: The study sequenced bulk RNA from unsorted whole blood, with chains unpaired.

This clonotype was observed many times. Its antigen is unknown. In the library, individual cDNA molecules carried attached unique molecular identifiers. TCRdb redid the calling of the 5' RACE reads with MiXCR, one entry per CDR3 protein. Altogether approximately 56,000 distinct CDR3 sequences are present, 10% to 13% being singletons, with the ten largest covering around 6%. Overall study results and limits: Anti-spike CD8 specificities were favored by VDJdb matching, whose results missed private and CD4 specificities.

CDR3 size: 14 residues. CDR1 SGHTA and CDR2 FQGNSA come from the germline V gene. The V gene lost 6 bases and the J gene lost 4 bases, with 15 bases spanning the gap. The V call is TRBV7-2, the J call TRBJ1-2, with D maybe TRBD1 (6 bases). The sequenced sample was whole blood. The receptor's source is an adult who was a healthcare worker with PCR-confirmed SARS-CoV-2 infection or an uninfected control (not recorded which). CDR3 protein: CASSSLQGTYGYTF. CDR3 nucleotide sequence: TGTGCCAGCAGTTCGTTACAGGGTACCTATGGCTACACCTTC.